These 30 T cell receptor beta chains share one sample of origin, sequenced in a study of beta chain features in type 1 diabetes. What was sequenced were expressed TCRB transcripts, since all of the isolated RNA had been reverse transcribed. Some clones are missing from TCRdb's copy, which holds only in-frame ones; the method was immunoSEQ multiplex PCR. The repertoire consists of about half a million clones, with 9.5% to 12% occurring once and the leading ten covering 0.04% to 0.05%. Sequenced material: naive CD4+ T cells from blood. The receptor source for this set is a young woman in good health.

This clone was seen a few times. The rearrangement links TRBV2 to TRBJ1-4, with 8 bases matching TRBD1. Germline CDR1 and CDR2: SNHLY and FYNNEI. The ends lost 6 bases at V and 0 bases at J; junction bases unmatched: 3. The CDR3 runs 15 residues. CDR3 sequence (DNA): TGTGCCAGCAGAGTACAGGGGGCAACTAATGAAAAACTGTTTTTT. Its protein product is CASRVQGATNEKLFF.

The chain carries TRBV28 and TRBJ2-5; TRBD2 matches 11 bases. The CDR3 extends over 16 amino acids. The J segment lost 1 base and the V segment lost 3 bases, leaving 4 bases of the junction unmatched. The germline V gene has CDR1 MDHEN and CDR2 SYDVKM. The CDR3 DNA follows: TGTGCCAGCAGTTTTCTTCTAGCGGGGGGCCAAGAGACCCAGTACTTC. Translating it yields CASSFLLAGGQETQYF.

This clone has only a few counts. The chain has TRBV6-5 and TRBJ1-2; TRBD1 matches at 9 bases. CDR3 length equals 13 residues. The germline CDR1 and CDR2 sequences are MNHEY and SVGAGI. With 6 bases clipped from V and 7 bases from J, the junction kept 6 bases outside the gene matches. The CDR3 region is CASRRDRDAGYTF. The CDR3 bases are TGTGCCAGCAGACGGGACAGGGACGCTGGCTACACCTTC.

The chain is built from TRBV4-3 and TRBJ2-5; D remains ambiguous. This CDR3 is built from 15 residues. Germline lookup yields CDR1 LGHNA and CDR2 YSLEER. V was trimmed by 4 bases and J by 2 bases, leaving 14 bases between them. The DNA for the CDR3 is TGCGCCAGCAGCCGGTCGGCTCATCGTCAAGAGACCCAGTACTTC. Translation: CASSRSAHRQETQYF.

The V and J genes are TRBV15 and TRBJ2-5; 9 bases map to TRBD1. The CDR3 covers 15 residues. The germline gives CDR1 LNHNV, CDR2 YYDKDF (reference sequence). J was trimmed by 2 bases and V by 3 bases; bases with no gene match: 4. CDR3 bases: TGTGCCACCAGCAGCCTTGGACAGGGGCAAGAGACCCAGTACTTC. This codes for CATSSLGQGQETQYF.

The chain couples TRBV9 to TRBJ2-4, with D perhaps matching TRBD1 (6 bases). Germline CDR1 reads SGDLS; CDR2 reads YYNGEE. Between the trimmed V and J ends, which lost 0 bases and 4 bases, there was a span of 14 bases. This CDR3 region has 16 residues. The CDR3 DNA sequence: TGTGCCAGCAGCGTAGCACCCCAGGGGTCGAAAAACATTCAGTACTTC. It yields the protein CASSVAPQGSKNIQYF.

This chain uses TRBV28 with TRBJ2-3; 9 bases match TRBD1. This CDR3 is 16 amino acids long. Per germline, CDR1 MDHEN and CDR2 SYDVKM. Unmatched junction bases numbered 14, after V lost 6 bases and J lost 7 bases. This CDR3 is CASSPTGTGRMNTQYF. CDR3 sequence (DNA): TGTGCCAGCAGCCCAACCGGGACAGGGAGGATGAATACGCAGTATTTT. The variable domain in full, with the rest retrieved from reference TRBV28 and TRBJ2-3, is DVKVTQSSRYLVKRTGEKVFLECVQDMDHENMFWYRQDPGLGLRLIYFSYDVKMKEKGDIPEGYSVSREKKERFSLILESASTNQTSMYLCASSPTGTGRMNTQYFGPGTRLTVL.

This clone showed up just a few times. DNA of the CDR3: TGTGCCAGCAGCTGTATTTGGGAGAACTCTGGAAACACCATATATTTT. Residues: CASSCIWENSGNTIYF. This chain links TRBV7-4 with TRBJ1-3; D is ambiguous. Between the trimmed V and J ends, which lost 4 bases and 0 bases, there was a span of 13 bases. This CDR3 comprises 16 residues. In germline, CDR1 is SGHVT, CDR2 SQSDAQ.

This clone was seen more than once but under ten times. In DNA, the CDR3 is TGTGCCAGCACCGAACACAGGGGAGAGTGGGATACGCAGTATTTT. This translates into CASTEHRGEWDTQYF. The chain couples TRBV7-2 to TRBJ2-3, with TRBD1 identical over 7 bases. CDR1 and CDR2 (germline): SGHTA, FQGNSA. With 7 bases clipped from V and 6 bases from J, the junction kept 13 bases outside the gene matches. The CDR3 covers 15 residues.

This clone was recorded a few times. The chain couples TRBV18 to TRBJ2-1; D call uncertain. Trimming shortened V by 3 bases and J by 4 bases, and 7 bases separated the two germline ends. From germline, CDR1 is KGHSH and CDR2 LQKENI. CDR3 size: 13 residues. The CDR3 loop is CASSPTGYNEQFF. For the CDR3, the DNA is TGTGCCAGCTCACCCACTGGGTACAATGAGCAGTTCTTC.

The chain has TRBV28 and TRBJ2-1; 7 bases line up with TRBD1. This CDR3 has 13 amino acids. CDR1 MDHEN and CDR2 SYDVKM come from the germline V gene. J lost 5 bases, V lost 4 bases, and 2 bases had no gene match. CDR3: CASSSGGHNEQFF. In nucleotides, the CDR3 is TGTGCCAGCAGTTCAGGGGGTCACAATGAGCAGTTCTTC.

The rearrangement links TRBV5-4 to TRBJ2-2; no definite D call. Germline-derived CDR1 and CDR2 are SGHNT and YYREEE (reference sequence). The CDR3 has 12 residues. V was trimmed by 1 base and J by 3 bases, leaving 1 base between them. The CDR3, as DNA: TGTGCCAGCAGCTTGCACACCGGGGAGCTGTTTTTT. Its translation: CASSLHTGELFF.

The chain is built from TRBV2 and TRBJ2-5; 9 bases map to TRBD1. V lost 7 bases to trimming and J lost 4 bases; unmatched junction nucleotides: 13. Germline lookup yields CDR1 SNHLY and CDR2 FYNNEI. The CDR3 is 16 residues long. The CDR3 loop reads CASNVPPGQGGETQYF. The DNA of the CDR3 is TGTGCCAGCAACGTGCCCCCGGGACAGGGAGGAGAGACCCAGTACTTC. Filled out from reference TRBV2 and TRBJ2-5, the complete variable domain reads EPEVTQTPSHQVTQMGQEVILRCVPISNHLYFYWYRQILGQKVEFLVSFYNNEISEKSEIFDDQFSVERPDGSNFTLKIRSTKLEDSAMYFCASNVPPGQGGETQYFGPGTRLLVL.

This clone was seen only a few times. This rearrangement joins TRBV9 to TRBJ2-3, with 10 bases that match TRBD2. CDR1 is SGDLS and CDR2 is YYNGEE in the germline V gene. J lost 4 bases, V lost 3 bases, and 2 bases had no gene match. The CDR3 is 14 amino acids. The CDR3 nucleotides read TGTGCCAGCAGCGGGGGACTAGCGTCAGATACGCAGTATTTT. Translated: CASSGGLASDTQYF.

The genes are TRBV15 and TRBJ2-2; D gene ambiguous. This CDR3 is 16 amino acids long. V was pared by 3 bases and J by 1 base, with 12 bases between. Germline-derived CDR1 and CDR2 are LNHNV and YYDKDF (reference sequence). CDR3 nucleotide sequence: TGTGCCACCAGCAGTACGCCGGAAGGGAACACCGGGGAGCTGTTTTTT. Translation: CATSSTPEGNTGELFF.

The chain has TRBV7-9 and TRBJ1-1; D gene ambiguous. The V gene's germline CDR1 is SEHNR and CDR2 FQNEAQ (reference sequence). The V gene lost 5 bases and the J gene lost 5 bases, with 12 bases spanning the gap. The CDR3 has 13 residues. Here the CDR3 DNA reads TGTGCCAGCAGCCGGGCCTCTCGAACTGAAGCTTTCTTT. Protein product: CASSRASRTEAFF. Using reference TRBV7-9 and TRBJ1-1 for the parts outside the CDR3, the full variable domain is DTGVSQNPRHKITKRGQNVTFRCDPISEHNRLYWYRQTLGQGPEFLTYFQNEAQLEKSRLLSDRFSAERPKGSFSTLEIQRTEQGDSAMYLCASSRASRTEAFFGQGTRLTVV.

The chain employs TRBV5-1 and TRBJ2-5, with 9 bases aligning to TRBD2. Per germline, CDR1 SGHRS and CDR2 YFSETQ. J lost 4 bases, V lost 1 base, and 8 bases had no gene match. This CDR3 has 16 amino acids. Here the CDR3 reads CASSLMSAGGGETQYF. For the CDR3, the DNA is TGCGCCAGCAGCTTGATGTCGGCGGGAGGGGGAGAGACCCAGTACTTC.

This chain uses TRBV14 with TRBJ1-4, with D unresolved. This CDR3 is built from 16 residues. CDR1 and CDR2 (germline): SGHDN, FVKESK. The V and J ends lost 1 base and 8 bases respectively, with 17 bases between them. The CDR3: CASSQGSRFSVEKLFF. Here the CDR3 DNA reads TGTGCCAGCAGCCAAGGCTCTAGATTTAGCGTCGAAAAACTGTTTTTT.

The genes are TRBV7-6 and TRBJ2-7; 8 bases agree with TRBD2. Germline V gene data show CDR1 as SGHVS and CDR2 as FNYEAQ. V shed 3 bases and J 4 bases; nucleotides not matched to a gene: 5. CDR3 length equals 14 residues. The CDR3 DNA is TGTGCCAGCAGCTTGGCCGGGACTAGATACGAGCAGTACTTC. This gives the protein CASSLAGTRYEQYF. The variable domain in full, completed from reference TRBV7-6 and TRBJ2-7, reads GAGVSQSPRYKVTKRGQDVALRCDPISGHVSLYWYRQALGQGPEFLTYFNYEAQQDKSGLPNDRFSAERPEGSISTLTIQRTEQRDSAMYRCASSLAGTRYEQYFGPGTRLTVT.

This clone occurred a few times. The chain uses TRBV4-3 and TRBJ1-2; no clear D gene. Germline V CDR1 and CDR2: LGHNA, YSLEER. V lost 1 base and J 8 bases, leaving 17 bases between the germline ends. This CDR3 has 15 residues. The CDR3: CASSQVYRRFEGYTF. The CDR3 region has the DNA TGCGCCAGCAGCCAAGTCTATCGGAGATTTGAAGGCTACACCTTC.

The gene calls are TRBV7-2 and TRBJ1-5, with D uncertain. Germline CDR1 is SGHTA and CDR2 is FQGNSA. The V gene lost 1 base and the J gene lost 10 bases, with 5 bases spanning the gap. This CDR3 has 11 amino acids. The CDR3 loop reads CASSLGSPQHF. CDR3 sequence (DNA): TGTGCCAGCAGCTTAGGGTCACCCCAGCATTTT.

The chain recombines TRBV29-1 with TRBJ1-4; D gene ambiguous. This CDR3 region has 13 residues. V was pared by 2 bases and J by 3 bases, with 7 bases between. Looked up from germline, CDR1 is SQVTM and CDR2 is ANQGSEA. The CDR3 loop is CSVEYGPNEKLFF. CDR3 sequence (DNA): TGCAGCGTTGAATATGGACCTAATGAAAAACTGTTTTTT.

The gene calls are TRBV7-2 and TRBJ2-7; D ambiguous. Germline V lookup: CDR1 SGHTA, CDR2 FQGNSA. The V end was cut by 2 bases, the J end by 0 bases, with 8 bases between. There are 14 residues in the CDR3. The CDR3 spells CASSLSAASYEQYF. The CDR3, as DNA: TGTGCCAGCAGCTTATCGGCAGCCTCCTACGAGCAGTACTTC.

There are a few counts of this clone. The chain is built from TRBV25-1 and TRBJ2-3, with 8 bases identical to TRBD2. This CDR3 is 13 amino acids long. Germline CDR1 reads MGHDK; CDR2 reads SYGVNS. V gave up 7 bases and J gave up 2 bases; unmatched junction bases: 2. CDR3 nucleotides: TGTGCCAGCAAGGGACTAGTCACAGATACGCAGTATTTT. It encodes CASKGLVTDTQYF.

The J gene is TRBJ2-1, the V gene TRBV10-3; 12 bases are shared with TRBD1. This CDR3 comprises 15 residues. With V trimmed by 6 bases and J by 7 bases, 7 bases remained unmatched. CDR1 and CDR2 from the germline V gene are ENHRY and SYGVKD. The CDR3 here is CAISEGQGALNEQFF. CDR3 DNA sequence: TGTGCCATCAGCGAGGGACAGGGGGCCTTAAATGAGCAGTTCTTC.

The CDR3 DNA reads TGCGCCAGCAGCCAAGAAGGGGCGAGGAACACTGAAGCTTTCTTT. Its protein product is CASSQEGARNTEAFF. The rearrangement uses TRBV4-3 and TRBJ1-1; D perhaps matches TRBD1 (5 bases). Germline lookup yields CDR1 LGHNA and CDR2 YSLEER. The CDR3 covers 15 residues. Trimming stripped 0 bases from V and 1 base from J, with 9 bases between.

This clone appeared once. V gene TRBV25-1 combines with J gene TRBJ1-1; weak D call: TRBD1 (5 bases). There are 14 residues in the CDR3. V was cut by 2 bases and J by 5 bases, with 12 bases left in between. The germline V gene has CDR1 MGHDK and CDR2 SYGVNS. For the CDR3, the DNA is TGTGCCAGCAGTGAAGCCGGGGGAGGGACTGAAGCTTTCTTT. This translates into CASSEAGGGTEAFF.

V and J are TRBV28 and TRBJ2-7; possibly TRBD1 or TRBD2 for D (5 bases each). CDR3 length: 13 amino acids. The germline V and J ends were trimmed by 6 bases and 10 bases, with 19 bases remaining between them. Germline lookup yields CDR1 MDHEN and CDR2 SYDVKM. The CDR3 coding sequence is TGTGCCAGCAGCGCCGGGACCCGCCCGTTTCAGTACGTC. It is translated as CASSAGTRPFQYV.

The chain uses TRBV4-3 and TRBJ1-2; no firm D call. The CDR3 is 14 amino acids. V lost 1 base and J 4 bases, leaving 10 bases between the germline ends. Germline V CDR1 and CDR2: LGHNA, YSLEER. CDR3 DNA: TGCGCCAGCAGCCAAGTCCCAGGCTCCTATGGCTACACCTTC. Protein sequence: CASSQVPGSYGYTF.

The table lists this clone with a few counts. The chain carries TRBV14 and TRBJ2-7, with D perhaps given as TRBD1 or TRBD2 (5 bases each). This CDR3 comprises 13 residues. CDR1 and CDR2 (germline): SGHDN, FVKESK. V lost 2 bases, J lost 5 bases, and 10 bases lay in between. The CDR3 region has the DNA TGTGCCAGCAGCCAATGGGGGTTCCACGAGCAGTACGTC. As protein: CASSQWGFHEQYV.